This record concerns one T cell receptor (beta chain) sequence. Its antigen remains unknown. This CDR3 is 18 amino acids long. Trimming cost V 2 bases and J 2 bases, with 16 bases left between them. These data are taken from a study of cytomegalovirus exposure and HLA in healthy donors. Whole-study results and caveats: Earlier analysis looked at TCR beta V segments, and most were productive about 87% or about 30% of the time. A later analysis associated under 20,000 TCR beta sequences with HLA alleles at a 0.05 false discovery rate. CMV serostatus alone was available as immune exposure information.

This PCR relied on a set of 60 Vbeta primers and 13 Jbeta primers. The repertoire was sequenced with immunoSEQ multiplex PCR; TCRdb's copy has only in-frame clones and lacks some. The data hold approximately 110,000 clones, with roughly 82% observed a single time. The TCR comes from a woman between 40 and 55 years old in good health and CMV-seropositive. The chain is built from TRBV23-1 and TRBJ2-6, with D maybe TRBD1 (6 bases). TRBV23-1 is identified as an open reading frame with a role that is uncertain. Sequencing was performed on PBMCs. The CDR3 DNA sequence: TGCGCCAGCAGTCAACCGGGACACCGCCTGGCTGGGGCCAACGTCCTGACTTTC. Translated, it gives CASSQPGHRLAGANVLTF.